This TCR beta chain was found in a study of human T cells and chemical hapten exposure. Trimming left V 1 base short and J 0 bases short, with 15 bases between. Germline CDR1 and CDR2: KGHSH and LQKENI. The CDR3 is 18 amino acids. This clonotype occurred many times. Indicated time point: patch test 1, 2 weeks after DPC sensitization. Treatment: therapeutic diphenylcyclopropenone sensitization with weekly scalp DPC. Sample donors consisted of patients with alopecia, aged 18 to 70 years, who were suitable for DPC. One entry per CDR3 protein results from TCRdb running MiXCR on the RACE reads. The table has 75,000 to 95,000 distinct CDR3 sequences, 12% seen once; the top ten hold 3% to 4%.

The chain combines TRBV18 with TRBJ2-2, with D hard to call. The material sequenced was whole blood, taken in connection with sensitization to the hapten diphenylcyclopropenone (DPC). The clonotype comes from a woman aged 60-75 years with alopecia areata. Some clones in this sample may be carry-over from other donors' samples. The CDR3 protein is CASSPRLAGTANTGELFF. Written as DNA, the CDR3 is TGTGCCAGCTCACCACGTCTTGCTGGCACGGCGAACACCGGGGAGCTGTTTTTT. Full variable domain (outside the CDR3, taken from reference TRBV18 and TRBJ2-2): NAGVMQNPRHLVRRRGQEARLRCSPMKGHSHVYWYRQLPEEGLKFMVYLQKENIIDESGMPKERFSAEFPKEGPSILRIQQVVRGDSAAYFCASSPRLAGTANTGELFFGEGSRLTVL.